What follows are 27 T cell receptor beta chains derived from one specimen sequenced in a study of post-analysis software for immune sequencing data. The study's findings and limits: Five TRBV segments (TRBV5-6, TRBV5-1 and TRBV20-1 among them) occurred more frequently in patients than in controls.

Prepared libraries of TCR beta cDNA carried unique molecular identifiers. TCRdb passed the PCR reads through MiXCR, listing each CDR3 protein once. The sample shows roughly 600,000 distinct CDR3 sequences, around 47% of them seen only once. These receptors lack a known antigen. Sequencing was carried out using blood. These receptors were obtained from a girl aged 5-17 years with multiple sclerosis.

The chain is built from TRBV29-1 and TRBJ1-5; D is undetermined. Per germline, CDR1 SQVTM and CDR2 ANQGSEA. Trimming shortened V by 4 bases and J by 6 bases, and 4 bases separated the two germline ends. The CDR3 loop spans 10 amino acids. The DNA for the CDR3 is TGCAGCGTTGGGACTCAGCCCCAGCATTTT. Amino acid sequence: CSVGTQPQHF.

This clonotype showed up just a few times. The rearrangement uses TRBV7-9 and TRBJ2-4; the D call may be TRBD1 or TRBD2 (5 bases each). The germline CDR1 and CDR2 sequences are SEHNR and FQNEAQ (reference sequence). This CDR3 has 15 amino acids. The V end was cut by 1 base, the J end by 3 bases, with 10 bases between. CDR3 loop: CASSLVDGGKNIQYF. CDR3 nucleotides: TGTGCCAGCAGCTTAGTAGATGGGGGCAAAAACATTCAGTACTTC.

This clonotype occurred a few times. V gene TRBV20-1 combines with J gene TRBJ2-3; TRBD1 agrees at 7 bases. With V trimmed by 2 bases and J by 0 bases, 5 bases remained unmatched. The CDR3 runs 15 residues. Germline CDR1 reads DFQATT; CDR2 reads SNEGSKA (reference sequence). CDR3 coding DNA: TGCAGTGCTAGACCCGCCAGGGGGAGCACAGATACGCAGTATTTT. It specifies CSARPARGSTDTQYF.

The table lists this clonotype with a few counts. The chain carries TRBV7-2 and TRBJ2-5; 7 nucleotides agree with TRBD2. The CDR3 spans 13 residues. In germline, CDR1 is SGHTA, CDR2 FQGNSA. With V trimmed by 3 bases and J by 12 bases, 10 bases remained unmatched. The CDR3 bases are TGTGCCAGCAGCTTGGGGCCCGCCGGGGGGAAGTACTTC. This translates into CASSLGPAGGKYF.

The CDR3 region is CASTKVGAGDTQYF. CDR3 nucleotide sequence: TGTGCCAGCACCAAGGTGGGGGCGGGGGATACGCAGTATTTT. The J gene is TRBJ2-3, the V gene TRBV12-3 or TRBV12-4; the D call may be TRBD1 or TRBD2 (6 bases each). The CDR3 spans 14 residues. Deletions cut 7 bases from V and 6 bases from J, with 17 bases between.

The rearrangement uses TRBV4-2 and TRBJ2-3, with D perhaps matching TRBD2 (5 bases). Deletions cut 0 bases from V and 6 bases from J, with 22 bases between. The germline V gene has CDR1 LGHNA and CDR2 YNFKEQ. The CDR3 has 18 residues. The CDR3 sequence is CASSQDRSSVPGWDTQYF. CDR3 sequence (DNA): TGTGCCAGCAGCCAAGATAGGAGTAGCGTCCCAGGTTGGGATACGCAGTATTTT.

The chain has TRBV9 and TRBJ2-5; D perhaps matches TRBD1 (5 bases). In germline, CDR1 is SGDLS, CDR2 YYNGEE. Trimming shortened V by 3 bases and J by 4 bases, and 13 bases separated the two germline ends. The CDR3 runs 14 residues. The CDR3 DNA reads as TGTGCCAGCAGCGCCCTGGGTCAGGGAGAGACCCAGTACTTC. It codes for CASSALGQGETQYF.

This chain uses TRBV20-1 with TRBJ2-7; 9 nucleotides line up with TRBD2. The end of the DNA is better explained by TRBJ2-5, so the J call may be wrong. The CDR3 runs to 15 residues. The germline gives CDR1 DFQATT, CDR2 SNEGSKA (reference sequence). The CDR3 nucleotides are TGCAGTGCCCTCGGGGCTAGCGGGGACCAAGAGACCCAGTACTTC. As protein: CSALGASGDQETQYF.

This chain uses TRBV7-2 with TRBJ1-1, with unresolved D. Germline-derived CDR1 and CDR2 are SGHTA and FQGNSA. There are 13 residues in the CDR3. Trimming removed 6 bases at V and 3 bases at J, with 11 bases between. CDR3 residues: CASRLRRDTEAFF. Here the CDR3 DNA reads TGTGCCAGCAGACTCCGGCGGGACACTGAAGCTTTCTTT.

The V call is TRBV9, the J call TRBJ2-5; TRBD2 aligns across 8 bases. The length of the CDR3 is 18 residues. V lost 0 bases and J lost 1; bases outside the gene matches: 11. Germline V gives CDR1 SGDLS, CDR2 YYNGEE. CDR3 loop: CASSVGPLGGGPQETQYF. CDR3 coding DNA: TGTGCCAGCAGCGTAGGCCCACTCGGCGGGGGGCCCCAAGAGACCCAGTACTTC.

Only a few counts were recorded for this clonotype. At one end the junction does not follow the germline gene, possibly because of a read error. V and J are TRBV5-1 and TRBJ2-5; 8 bases map to TRBD2. CDR1 is SGHRS and CDR2 is YFSETQ in the germline V gene. CDR3 length: 19 amino acids. The CDR3 sequence: CASSLDENPGLGVQETQYF. DNA of the CDR3: TGCGCCAGCAGCTTGGATGAAAATCCGGGACTAGGAGTTCAAGAGACCCAGTACTTT.

The chain recombines TRBV6-5 with TRBJ1-5; 9 bases match TRBD1. V shed 6 bases and J 7 bases; nucleotides not matched to a gene: 10. This CDR3 contains 15 residues. The germline V gene has CDR1 MNHEY and CDR2 SVGAGI. DNA for the CDR3: TGTGCCAGCAGCCCTCTTGGGACAGGGCCCCAGCCCCAGCATTTT. The encoded protein is CASSPLGTGPQPQHF.

This chain uses TRBV6-5 with TRBJ1-2; D is unresolved. This CDR3 region has 12 residues. Trimming shortened V by 8 bases and J by 7 bases, and 14 bases separated the two germline ends. Germline V gene data show CDR1 as MNHEY and CDR2 as SVGAGI. For the CDR3, the DNA is TGTGCCAGCTGTTCCAGGTTACGTGGCTACACCTTC. Translated: CASCSRLRGYTF.

This clonotype has just a few counts. As DNA, the CDR3 is TGTGCCAGCAGCTTGCCAAGCTTAGACAGGGTTCACATTCAGTACTTC. Protein sequence: CASSLPSLDRVHIQYF. This rearrangement joins TRBV5-6 to TRBJ2-4; 7 positions match TRBD1. Trimming removed 1 base from V and 8 bases from J; junction bases left unmatched: 12. CDR1 is SGHDT, CDR2 YYEEEE, per germline. The CDR3 is 16 amino acids.

The rearrangement joins TRBV7-9 to TRBJ1-2; D call uncertain. This CDR3 is 14 amino acids long. V gave up 1 base and J gave up 5 bases, with 11 bases separating them. Germline CDR1 reads SEHNR; CDR2 reads FQNEAQ (reference sequence). The CDR3: CASSLGTSPYGYTF. In DNA form, the CDR3 reads TGTGCCAGCAGCTTAGGCACCAGCCCGTATGGCTACACCTTC.

This clonotype has only a few counts. V usage is TRBV27 and J usage is TRBJ1-5; D is perhaps TRBD1 (5 bases). The germline CDR1 and CDR2 sequences are MNHEY and SMNVEV (reference sequence). This CDR3 contains 17 residues. Trimming removed 5 bases from V and 4 bases from J, with 21 bases in between. As DNA, the CDR3 is TGTGCCAGCAGTCCCAGCGGCTTCTCAGAGGGGAATCAGCCCCAGCATTTT. It specifies CASSPSGFSEGNQPQHF.

Only a few counts were recorded for this clonotype. The V gene is TRBV7-3, the J gene TRBJ2-3; D gene uncertain. Germline V gene lookup returns CDR1 SGHTA and CDR2 FQGTGA. The germline V and J ends were trimmed by 3 bases and 3 bases, with 7 bases remaining between them. CDR3 size: 13 residues. The CDR3 spells CASSFTNTDTQYF. CDR3 bases: TGTGCCAGCAGCTTCACAAATACAGATACGCAGTATTTT.

There are a few counts of this clonotype. The chain recombines TRBV5-1 with TRBJ2-7; 9 bases map to TRBD1. There are 14 residues in the CDR3. V lost 3 bases and J lost 6; bases outside the gene matches: 7. Germline CDR1 and CDR2: SGHRS and YFSETQ. The CDR3 DNA is TGCGCCAGCAGCTCCCGGACAGGGGAGGGCGAGCAGTACTTC. Translating it yields CASSSRTGEGEQYF.

This sequence joins TRBV19 and TRBJ1-6, with D tentatively TRBD1 (5 bases). V lost 7 bases to trimming and J lost 3 bases, with 13 bases between them. Germline V gene data show CDR1 as LNHDA and CDR2 as SQIVND (reference sequence). This CDR3 has 15 amino acids. The CDR3 DNA sequence: TGTGCCAGTAATACGGGGGAGAGCTATAATTCACCCCTCCACTTT. It translates to CASNTGESYNSPLHF.

This chain links TRBV25-1 with TRBJ2-4; D might be TRBD1 or TRBD2, each matching 5 bases. Germline values: CDR1 MGHDK, CDR2 SYGVNS. V lost 3 bases and J lost 1, with 19 bases in between. This CDR3 spans 18 amino acids. The CDR3 sequence: CASSDHIGSGTAKNIQYF. In nucleotides, the CDR3 is TGTGCCAGCAGTGACCATATAGGGTCGGGGACGGCCAAAAACATTCAGTACTTC.

The V call is TRBV4-1, the J call TRBJ2-5; D is tentatively TRBD1 or TRBD2 (5 bases each). V was trimmed by 4 bases and J by 5 bases, leaving 23 bases between them. The CDR3 extends over 17 amino acids. In germline, CDR1 is MGHRA, CDR2 YSYEKL. The CDR3 DNA sequence: TGCGCCAGCAGCCCCAGGGTCGCGGGCCCACGGGGTGAGACCCAGTACTTC. Translation: CASSPRVAGPRGETQYF.

The DNA of the CDR3 is TGTGCCAGCAGTTACGAAGCCGATGAAAAACTGTTTTTT. As protein: CASSYEADEKLFF. The V gene is TRBV6-6, the J gene TRBJ1-4; D is ambiguous. This CDR3 comprises 13 residues. The germline V gene has CDR1 MNHNY and CDR2 SVGAGI (reference sequence). Trimming shortened V by 2 bases and J by 6 bases, and 7 bases separated the two germline ends.

The chain is built from TRBV20-1 and TRBJ1-2, with D uncertain. Germline V gene data show CDR1 as DFQATT and CDR2 as SNEGSKA (reference sequence). V lost 0 bases and J 7 bases, leaving 3 bases between the germline ends. This CDR3 has 10 residues. DNA for the CDR3: TGCAGTGCTAGAGATCGTGGCTACACCTTC. It translates to CSARDRGYTF.

Ten or more counts support this clonotype. The chain couples TRBV29-1 to TRBJ2-1, with D perhaps matching TRBD1 (6 bases). Germline assignment: CDR1 SQVTM and CDR2 ANQGSEA. V gave up 3 bases and J gave up 7 bases, with 13 bases separating them. The CDR3 consists of 13 residues. The CDR3 DNA reads TGCAGCGTTGATCAGGGGCTAGGAAATGAGCAGTTCTTC. Amino acid sequence: CSVDQGLGNEQFF.

The table lists this clonotype with a few counts. V usage is TRBV20-1 and J usage is TRBJ2-3; no reliable D call. Germline lookup yields CDR1 DFQATT and CDR2 SNEGSKA (reference sequence). The length of the CDR3 is 12 residues. V lost 1 base, J lost 3 bases, and 5 bases lay in between. In nucleotides, the CDR3 is TGCAGTGCTAGAGGGCGGACAGATACGCAGTATTTT. Protein product: CSARGRTDTQYF.

A few counts support this clonotype. As DNA, the CDR3 is TGTGCCATCACGGCGGCCTATCGGGACACCTATGGCTACACCTTC. Its translation is CAITAAYRDTYGYTF. The chain recombines TRBV10-3 with TRBJ1-2; perhaps TRBD1 as D (6 bases). Trimming pared 7 bases from V and 4 bases from J, leaving 19 bases between. CDR1 and CDR2 from the germline V gene are ENHRY and SYGVKD. This CDR3 comprises 15 residues.

The V and J genes are TRBV9 and TRBJ1-6; D is uncertain. The CDR3 has 17 amino acids. The V end lost 0 bases, the J end lost 0 bases, and 10 bases lay between the germline ends. Germline CDR1 and CDR2: SGDLS and YYNGEE. The CDR3 region is CASSVAAGSSYNSPLHF. The CDR3 DNA reads TGTGCCAGCAGCGTAGCGGCTGGTAGCTCCTATAATTCACCCCTCCACTTT. The full variable domain, its missing parts supplied by reference TRBV9 and TRBJ1-6, is DSGVTQTPKHLITATGQRVTLRCSPRSGDLSVYWYQQSLDQGLQFLIQYYNGEERAKGNILERFSAQQFPDLHSELNLSSLELGDSALYFCASSVAAGSSYNSPLHFGNGTRLTVT.